This is a list of T cell receptor beta chains from one sample in a study of shared clonotypes between healthy human individuals. Clones were sequenced by immunoSEQ multiplex PCR, and TCRdb holds only the in-frame ones, with some missing. The sample yields roughly 700,000 clones, about 74% seen once. Sequencing was performed on memory CD4+ T cells sorted from blood. These receptor sequences come from a woman aged 25 to 39 in good health. Both conserved end residues are part of each CDR3. The D gene is left open where the match is weak. Not every row has a clone size; where given, it reads once, few, many or a size class.

CDR3: CASSAVATGAKTEAFF; DNA: TGTGCCAGCAGCGCCGTAGCCACAGGGGCGAAGACTGAAGCTTTCTTT; J: TRBJ1-1; length: 16; V: TRBV9; D: TRBD1; size: -
CDR3: CASSFNLVDEQYF; DNA: TGTGCCAGCAGCTTTAATCTGGTCGACGAGCAGTACTTC; J: TRBJ2-7; length: 13; V: TRBV7-2; D: -; size: few
CDR3: CASSLLAGGETQYF; DNA: TGTGCCAGCAGTTTACTAGCGGGAGGAGAGACCCAGTACTTC; J: TRBJ2-5; length: 14; V: TRBV27; D: TRBD2; size: -
CDR3: CASSPPGLGSYNEQFF; DNA: TGTGCCAGCTCACCCCCCGGTCTTGGCTCCTACAATGAGCAGTTCTTC; J: TRBJ2-1; length: 16; V: TRBV18; D: -; size: -
CDR3: CASRTGGSYEQYF; DNA: TGTGCCAGCAGGACGGGAGGCTCCTACGAGCAGTACTTC; J: TRBJ2-7; length: 13; V: TRBV2; D: TRBD2; size: -
CDR3: CASSFQETQYF; DNA: TGTGCCAGCAGCTTTCAAGAGACCCAGTACTTC; J: TRBJ2-5; length: 11; V: TRBV11-2; D: -; size: -
CDR3: CSVGHTDTQYF; DNA: TGCAGCGTTGGACATACAGATACGCAGTATTTT; J: TRBJ2-3; length: 11; V: TRBV29-1; D: -; size: -
CDR3: CASSPRGASSSTDTQYF; DNA: TGTGCCAGCAGCCCCCGGGGAGCATCCTCTAGCACAGATACGCAGTATTTT; J: TRBJ2-3; length: 17; V: TRBV5-4; D: -; size: -
CDR3: CASSLGGLFSGRSYNEQFF; DNA: TGTGCCAGCAGCTTAGGGGGCCTGTTTAGCGGGAGATCCTACAATGAGCAGTTCTTC; J: TRBJ2-1; length: 19; V: TRBV11-2; D: TRBD2; size: -
CDR3: CASSKGASPSAYSYEQYF; DNA: TGTGCCAGCAGCAAAGGCGCCTCCCCTAGCGCTTACTCCTACGAGCAGTACTTC; J: TRBJ2-7; length: 18; V: TRBV11-1; D: -; size: -
CDR3: CASSSPGANTEAFF; DNA: TGTGCCAGCAGTAGCCCAGGAGCGAACACTGAAGCTTTCTTT; J: TRBJ1-1; length: 14; V: TRBV27; D: -; size: -
CDR3: CSVLRQGADTGELFF; DNA: TGCAGCGTACTTAGACAGGGGGCGGACACCGGGGAGCTGTTTTTT; J: TRBJ2-2; length: 15; V: TRBV29-1; D: TRBD1; size: -
CDR3: CASSPKWTDEQFF; DNA: TGTGCCAGCAGCCCGAAATGGACCGATGAGCAGTTCTTC; J: TRBJ2-1; length: 13; V: TRBV7-9; D: -; size: -
CDR3: CASAWASGTNTGELFF; DNA: TGTGCCAGCGCATGGGCTAGCGGGACGAACACCGGGGAGCTGTTTTTT; J: TRBJ2-2; length: 16; V: TRBV2; D: TRBD2; size: -
CDR3: CASSIRDAGPYEQYF; DNA: TGTGCCAGCAGCATCCGGGACGCCGGCCCGTACGAGCAGTACTTC; J: TRBJ2-7; length: 15; V: TRBV5-6; D: -; size: once
CDR3: CASSPWGEGRAQYF; DNA: TGTGCCAGCAGTCCATGGGGGGAGGGCCGGGCGCAGTACTTC; J: TRBJ2-7; length: 14; V: TRBV6-5; D: TRBD2; size: -
CDR3: CASSPGGAGANVLTF; DNA: TGTGCCAGCAGCCCAGGGGGCGCTGGGGCCAACGTCCTGACTTTC; J: TRBJ2-6; length: 15; V: TRBV28; D: TRBD1; size: -
CDR3: CASSLVGTGGETQYF; DNA: TGCGCCAGCAGCTTGGTGGGGACGGGCGGAGAGACCCAGTACTTC; J: TRBJ2-5; length: 15; V: TRBV5-1; D: -; size: few
CDR3: CASSYSRGSEQFF; DNA: TGTGCCAGCAGTTACTCGAGGGGTTCCGAGCAGTTCTTC; J: TRBJ2-1; length: 13; V: TRBV6-5; D: -; size: -
CDR3: CASSLDRGAYNEQFF; DNA: TGCGCCAGCAGCTTGGATCGGGGTGCCTACAATGAGCAGTTCTTC; J: TRBJ2-1; length: 15; V: TRBV5-1; D: -; size: -
CDR3: CASSLGPDSNTGELFF; DNA: TGTGCCAGCAGCTTGGGACCGGACTCGAACACCGGGGAGCTGTTTTTT; J: TRBJ2-2; length: 16; V: TRBV7-3; D: -; size: -
CDR3: CASSFQREGYEQYF; DNA: TGTGCCAGCAGCTTTCAGCGGGAGGGATACGAGCAGTACTTC; J: TRBJ2-7; length: 14; V: TRBV6-5; D: TRBD2; size: -